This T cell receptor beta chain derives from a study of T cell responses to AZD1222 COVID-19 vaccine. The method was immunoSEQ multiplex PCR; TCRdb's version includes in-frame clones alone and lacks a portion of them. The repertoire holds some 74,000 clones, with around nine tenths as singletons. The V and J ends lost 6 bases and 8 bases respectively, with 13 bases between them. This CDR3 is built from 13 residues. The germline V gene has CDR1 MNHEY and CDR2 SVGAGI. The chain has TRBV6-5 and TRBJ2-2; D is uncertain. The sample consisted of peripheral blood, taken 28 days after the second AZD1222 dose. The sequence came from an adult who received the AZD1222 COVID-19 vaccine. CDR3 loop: CASRTFTGGELFF. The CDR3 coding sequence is TGTGCCAGCAGGACCTTCACCGGTGGGGAGCTGTTTTTT.